The following is a T cell receptor (beta chain) sequence with its context. Its target is not known. The same CDR3 is also encoded by other DNA sequences in this sample. The CDR3 sequence is 12 residues long. The V gene lost 6 bases and the J gene lost 5 bases, with 10 bases spanning the gap. In germline, CDR1 is MDHEN, CDR2 SYDVKM. These data belong to a study of PD-L1 blockade in urothelial cancer. Overall study: Prior chemotherapy ranged from 0 to 3 regimens per patient. Treatment start was followed by blood analysis at 3 weeks (second dose) and again at 6 weeks.

Study observations and caveats: When pretreatment blood TCR clonality was below the median, it predicted better survival.

Spiked synthetic TCR analogs estimated absolute template abundance per PCR. Libraries were prepared by immunoSEQ multiplex PCR; TCRdb keeps only in-frame clonotypes and omits some of them. The sample includes 65,000 to 80,000 clones, 80% to 85% of them seen just once. The chain links TRBV28 to TRBJ1-2; D is unclear. The sample was PBMCs, taken around atezolizumab (anti-PD-L1) treatment. The source is a man in his 70s with urothelial cancer. CDR3 bases: TGTGCCAGCAGCGGAAGGGAGTATGGCTACACCTTC. Its translation is CASSGREYGYTF.